Shown below are 8 T cell receptor beta chains from a single sample sequenced in a study of glioma-infiltrating T cells after dendritic cell vaccination. TCRdb keeps only in-frame clones here, not all; method: immunoSEQ multiplex PCR. The sample holds under 100,000 clones; 85% to 90% are singletons and the top ten take roughly 2.9%. The starting material was blood, obtained before dendritic cell vaccination. The receptors originated from a human donor with glioblastoma.

The genes are TRBV4-3 and TRBJ2-7; the match to TRBD2 covers 7 bases. The CDR3 covers 20 residues. Losses at the gene ends were 0 bases for V and 5 bases for J; bases not matched to a gene: 22. CDR1 LGHNA and CDR2 YSLEER come from the germline V gene. The CDR3 DNA reads TGCGCCAGCAGCCAAGATCTTCCCCTAACTAGCGAGGGTGGGGGAAACGAGCAGTACTTC. Protein product: CASSQDLPLTSEGGGNEQYF.

The chain uses TRBV2 and TRBJ2-2; 8 positions match TRBD2. In germline, CDR1 is SNHLY, CDR2 FYNNEI. After removal of 0 bases from V and 7 bases from J, the junction contained 7 bases not matched to a gene. The length of the CDR3 is 16 residues. The CDR3 sequence: CASSEAPAGAGGELFF. The DNA of the CDR3 is TGTGCCAGCAGTGAAGCTCCAGCGGGAGCGGGCGGGGAGCTGTTTTTT.

The V and J genes are TRBV5-1 and TRBJ1-1; possible D gene TRBD1, 5 bases. V lost 4 bases and J 1 base, leaving 11 bases between the germline ends. This CDR3 comprises 14 residues. Germline-derived CDR1 and CDR2 are SGHRS and YFSETQ. CDR3 loop: CASSADTGNTEAFF. In DNA, the CDR3 is TGCGCCAGCAGCGCAGACACAGGGAACACTGAAGCTTTCTTT.

The chain couples TRBV5-1 to TRBJ2-7; 7 bases are shared with TRBD2. The germline CDR1 and CDR2 sequences are SGHRS and YFSETQ. After removal of 3 bases from V and 3 bases from J, the junction contained 0 bases not matched to a gene. This CDR3 has 12 amino acids. The CDR3 here is CASSWGGYEQYF. CDR3 in DNA: TGCGCCAGCAGCTGGGGGGGCTACGAGCAGTACTTC.

The chain links TRBV27 to TRBJ2-7; the D gene is possibly TRBD1 (5 bases). Trimming removed 4 bases from V and 0 bases from J, with 7 bases in between. From germline, CDR1 is MNHEY and CDR2 SMNVEV (reference sequence). The CDR3 is made up of 13 amino acids. CDR3 DNA: TGTGCCAGCAGTTGGGGCAGCTCCTACGAGCAGTACTTC. This gives the protein CASSWGSSYEQYF.

The chain has TRBV5-5 and TRBJ1-2; the D gene is possibly TRBD1 (5 bases). With 4 bases removed from V and 0 bases from J, the gap between germline ends came to 13 bases. The length of the CDR3 is 15 residues. Germline V CDR1 and CDR2: SGHKS, YYEKEE (reference sequence). The CDR3 loop reads CASSAGGVANYGYTF. The CDR3 DNA follows: TGTGCCAGCAGCGCGGGGGGGGTAGCTAACTATGGCTACACCTTC.

The chain links TRBV5-1 to TRBJ1-1, with 8 positions matching TRBD1. CDR1 is SGHRS, CDR2 YFSETQ, per germline. The junction had 9 bases not matched to a gene; V was cut back by 4 bases and J by 7 bases. The length of the CDR3 is 14 residues. The CDR3 region has the DNA TGCGCCAGCAGCGCCCAGGGGGCTTTCTTTGAAGCTTTCTTT. Translated: CASSAQGAFFEAFF.

This rearrangement joins TRBV6-5 to TRBJ1-4; 11 bases agree with TRBD1. Unmatched junction bases numbered 7, after V lost 6 bases and J lost 7 bases. CDR1 and CDR2 from the germline V gene are MNHEY and SVGAGI. There are 15 residues in the CDR3. The CDR3 DNA follows: TGTGCCAGCAGAACCGGGACAGGGGGGAGTGAAAAACTGTTTTTT. Its protein is CASRTGTGGSEKLFF.